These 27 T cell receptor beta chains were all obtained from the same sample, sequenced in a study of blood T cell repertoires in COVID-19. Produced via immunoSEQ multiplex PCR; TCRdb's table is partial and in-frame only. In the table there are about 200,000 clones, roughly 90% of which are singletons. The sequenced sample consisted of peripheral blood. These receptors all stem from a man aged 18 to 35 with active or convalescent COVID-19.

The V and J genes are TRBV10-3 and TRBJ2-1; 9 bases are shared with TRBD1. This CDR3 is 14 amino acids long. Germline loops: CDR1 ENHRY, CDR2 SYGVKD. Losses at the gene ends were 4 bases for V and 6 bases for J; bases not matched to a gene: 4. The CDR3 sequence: CAISVLDRGNEQFF. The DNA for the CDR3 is TGTGCCATCAGTGTGCTGGACAGGGGCAATGAGCAGTTCTTC.

The CDR3 sequence: CASSLWTGYGELFF. The CDR3, as DNA: TGTGCCAGCAGCCTCTGGACAGGGTACGGGGAGCTGTTTTTT. V is TRBV5-5 and J is TRBJ2-2, with 8 nucleotides matching TRBD1. The CDR3 sequence is 14 residues long. CDR1 SGHKS and CDR2 YYEKEE come from the germline V gene (reference sequence). Losses at the gene ends were 4 bases for V and 7 bases for J; bases not matched to a gene: 6.

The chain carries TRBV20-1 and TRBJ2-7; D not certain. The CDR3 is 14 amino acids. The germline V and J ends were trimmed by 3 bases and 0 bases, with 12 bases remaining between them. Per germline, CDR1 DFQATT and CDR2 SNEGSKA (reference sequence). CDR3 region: CSASTVLSSYEQYF. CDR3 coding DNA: TGCAGTGCTAGTACAGTCCTAAGCTCCTACGAGCAGTACTTC.

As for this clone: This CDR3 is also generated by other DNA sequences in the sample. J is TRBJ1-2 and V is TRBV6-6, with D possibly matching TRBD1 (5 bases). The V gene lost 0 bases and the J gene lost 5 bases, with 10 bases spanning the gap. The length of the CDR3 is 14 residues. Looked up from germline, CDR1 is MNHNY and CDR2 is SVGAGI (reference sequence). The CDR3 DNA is TGTGCCAGCAGTTACTCGGGGCAGGAATATGGCTACACCTTC. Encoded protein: CASSYSGQEYGYTF.

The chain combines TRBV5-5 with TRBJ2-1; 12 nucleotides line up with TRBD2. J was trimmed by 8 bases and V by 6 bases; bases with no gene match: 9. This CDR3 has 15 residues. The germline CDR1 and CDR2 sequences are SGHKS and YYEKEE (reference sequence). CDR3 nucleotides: TGTGCCAGCACCCTAGCGGGGGGGGGATTCGATGAGCAGTTCTTC. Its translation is CASTLAGGGFDEQFF.

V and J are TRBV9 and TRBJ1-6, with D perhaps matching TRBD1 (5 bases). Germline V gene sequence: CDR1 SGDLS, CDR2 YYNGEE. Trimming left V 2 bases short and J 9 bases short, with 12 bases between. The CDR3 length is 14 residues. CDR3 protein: CASSVGIGVSPLHF. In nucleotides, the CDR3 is TGTGCCAGCAGCGTCGGAATAGGGGTTTCACCCCTCCACTTT.

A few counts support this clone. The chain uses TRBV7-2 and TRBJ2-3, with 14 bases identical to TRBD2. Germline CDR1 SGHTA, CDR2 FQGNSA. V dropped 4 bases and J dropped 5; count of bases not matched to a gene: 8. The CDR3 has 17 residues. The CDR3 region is CASSSPGLAGVGDTQYF. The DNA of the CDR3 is TGTGCCAGCAGCTCCCCGGGACTAGCGGGAGTGGGAGATACGCAGTATTTT.

The CDR3 nucleotides are TGCAGCGTTTCAATCATGACAGTGAACACTGAAGCTTTCTTT. Its protein is CSVSIMTVNTEAFF. The chain carries TRBV29-1 and TRBJ1-1; the D gene is possibly TRBD1 (5 bases). V was shortened by 5 bases and J by 0 bases, with 13 bases between the two germline ends. Germline V CDR1 and CDR2: SQVTM, ANQGSEA. The CDR3 is made up of 14 amino acids.

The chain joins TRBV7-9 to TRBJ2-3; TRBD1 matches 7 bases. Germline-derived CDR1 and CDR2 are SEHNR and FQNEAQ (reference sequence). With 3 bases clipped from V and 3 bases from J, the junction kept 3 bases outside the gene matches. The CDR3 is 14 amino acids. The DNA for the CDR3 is TGTGCCAGCAGCTTTGGGACAGTGACAGATACGCAGTATTTT. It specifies CASSFGTVTDTQYF.

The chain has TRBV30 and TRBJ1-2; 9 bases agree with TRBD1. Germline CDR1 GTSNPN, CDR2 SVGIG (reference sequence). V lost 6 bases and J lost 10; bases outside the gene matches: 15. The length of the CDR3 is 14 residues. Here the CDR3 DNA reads TGTGCCTGCAACCAACGTCCCGGACAGGGGACCTACACCTTC. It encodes CACNQRPGQGTYTF. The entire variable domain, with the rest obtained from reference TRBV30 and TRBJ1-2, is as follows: SQTIHQWPATLVQPVGSPLSLECTVEGTSNPNLYWYRQAAGRGLQLLFYSVGIGQISSEVPQNLSASRPQDRQFILSSKKLLLSDSGFYLCACNQRPGQGTYTFGSGTRLTVV.

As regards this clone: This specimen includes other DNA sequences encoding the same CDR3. The CDR3 sequence: CASSLGQNYGYTF. CDR3 in DNA: TGTGCCAGCAGCTTGGGACAGAACTATGGCTACACCTTC. The V gene is TRBV12-3 or TRBV12-4, the J gene TRBJ1-2, with 7 bases matching TRBD1. V was pared by 6 bases and J by 2 bases, with 3 bases of the junction left unmatched. The CDR3 runs to 13 residues.

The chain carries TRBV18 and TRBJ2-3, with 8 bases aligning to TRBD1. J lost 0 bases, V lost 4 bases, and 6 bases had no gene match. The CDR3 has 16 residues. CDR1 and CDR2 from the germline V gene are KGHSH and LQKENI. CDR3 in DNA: TGTGCCAGCTCACGGGAGACAGGGGCTAGCACAGATACGCAGTATTTT. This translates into CASSRETGASTDTQYF.

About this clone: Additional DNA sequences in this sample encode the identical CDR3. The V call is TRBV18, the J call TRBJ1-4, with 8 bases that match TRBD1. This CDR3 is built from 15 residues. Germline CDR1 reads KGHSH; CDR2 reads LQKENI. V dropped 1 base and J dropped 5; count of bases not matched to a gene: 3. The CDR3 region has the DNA TGTGCCAGCTCACCACTCAGGGGGCCGAATGAAAAACTGTTTTTT. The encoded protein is CASSPLRGPNEKLFF.

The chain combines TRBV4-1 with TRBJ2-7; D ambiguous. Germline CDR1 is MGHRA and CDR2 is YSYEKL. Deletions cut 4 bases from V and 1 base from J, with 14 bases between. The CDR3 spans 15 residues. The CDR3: CASSPWRAGSYEQYF. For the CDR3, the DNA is TGCGCCAGCAGCCCGTGGCGTGCAGGATCCTACGAGCAGTACTTC.

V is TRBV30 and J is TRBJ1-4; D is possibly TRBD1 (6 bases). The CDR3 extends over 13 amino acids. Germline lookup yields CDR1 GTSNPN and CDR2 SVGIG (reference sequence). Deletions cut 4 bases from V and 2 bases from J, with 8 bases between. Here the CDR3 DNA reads TGTGCCTGGAATAGGGGGACTAATGAAAAACTGTTTTTT. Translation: CAWNRGTNEKLFF.

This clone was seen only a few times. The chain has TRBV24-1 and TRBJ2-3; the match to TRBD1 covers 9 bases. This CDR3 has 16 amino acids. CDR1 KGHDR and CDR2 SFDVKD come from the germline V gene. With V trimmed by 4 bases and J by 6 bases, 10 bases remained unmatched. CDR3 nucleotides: TGTGCCACCAGTGACAGAGACGGGGACAGGGTTGATACGCAGTATTTT. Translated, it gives CATSDRDGDRVDTQYF.

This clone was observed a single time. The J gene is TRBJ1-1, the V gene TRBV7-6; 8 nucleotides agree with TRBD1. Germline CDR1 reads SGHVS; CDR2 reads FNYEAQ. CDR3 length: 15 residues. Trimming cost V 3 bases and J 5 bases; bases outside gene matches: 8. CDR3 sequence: CASSFDRQGTTEAFF. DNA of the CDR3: TGTGCCAGCAGCTTCGACAGACAGGGGACTACTGAAGCTTTCTTT.

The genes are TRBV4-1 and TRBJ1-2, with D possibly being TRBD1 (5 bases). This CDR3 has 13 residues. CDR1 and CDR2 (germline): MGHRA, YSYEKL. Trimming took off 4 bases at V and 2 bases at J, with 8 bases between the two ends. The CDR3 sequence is CASSPTANYGYTF. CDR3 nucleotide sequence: TGCGCCAGCAGCCCGACAGCCAACTATGGCTACACCTTC.

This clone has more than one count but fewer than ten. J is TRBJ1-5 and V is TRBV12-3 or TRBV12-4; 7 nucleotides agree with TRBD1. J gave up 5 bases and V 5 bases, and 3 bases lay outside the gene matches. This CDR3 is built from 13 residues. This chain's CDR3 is CASSGDRYQPQHF. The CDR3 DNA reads TGTGCCAGCAGTGGGGACAGATATCAGCCCCAGCATTTT.

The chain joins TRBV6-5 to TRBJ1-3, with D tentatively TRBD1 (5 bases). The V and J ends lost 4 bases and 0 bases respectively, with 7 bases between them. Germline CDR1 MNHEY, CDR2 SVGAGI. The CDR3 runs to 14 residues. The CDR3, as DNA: TGTGCCAGCAGTTCGACAGACTCTGGAAACACCATATATTTT. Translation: CASSSTDSGNTIYF.

The DNA for the CDR3 is TGTGCCAGCTCACCAGTCTCAGGCCTCTCTGGAAACACCATATATTTT. It encodes CASSPVSGLSGNTIYF. The genes are TRBV18 and TRBJ1-3, with no clear D. The V gene lost 2 bases and the J gene lost 0 bases, with 11 bases spanning the gap. The V gene's germline CDR1 is KGHSH and CDR2 LQKENI. The CDR3 covers 16 residues.

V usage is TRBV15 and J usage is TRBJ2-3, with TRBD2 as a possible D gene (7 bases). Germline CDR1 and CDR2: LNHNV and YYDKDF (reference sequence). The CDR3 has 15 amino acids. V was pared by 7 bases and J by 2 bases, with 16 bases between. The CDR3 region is CATTKGGLITDTQYF. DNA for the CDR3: TGTGCCACCACCAAGGGGGGGCTGATCACAGATACGCAGTATTTT. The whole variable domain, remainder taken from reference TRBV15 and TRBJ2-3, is DAMVIQNPRYQVTQFGKPVTLSCSQTLNHNVMYWYQQKSSQAPKLLFHYYDKDFNNEADTPDNFQSRRPNTSFCFLDIRSPGLGDTAMYLCATTKGGLITDTQYFGPGTRLTVL.

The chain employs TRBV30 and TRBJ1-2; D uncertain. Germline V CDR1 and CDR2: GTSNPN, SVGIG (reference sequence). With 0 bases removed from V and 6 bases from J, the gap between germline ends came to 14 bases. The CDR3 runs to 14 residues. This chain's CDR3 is CAWSVQEWGDGYTF. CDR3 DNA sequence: TGTGCCTGGAGTGTTCAGGAGTGGGGAGATGGCTACACCTTC.

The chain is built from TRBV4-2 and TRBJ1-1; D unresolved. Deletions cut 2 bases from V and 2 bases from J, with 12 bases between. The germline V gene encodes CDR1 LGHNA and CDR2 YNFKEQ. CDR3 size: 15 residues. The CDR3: CASSQSGSSNTEAFF. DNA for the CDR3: TGTGCCAGCAGCCAATCCGGGAGCTCTAACACTGAAGCTTTCTTT.

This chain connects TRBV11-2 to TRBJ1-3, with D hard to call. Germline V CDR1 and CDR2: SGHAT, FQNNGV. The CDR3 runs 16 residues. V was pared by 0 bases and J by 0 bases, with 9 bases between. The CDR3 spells CASSLDRPFSGNTIYF. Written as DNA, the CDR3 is TGTGCCAGCAGCTTAGACAGGCCGTTCTCTGGAAACACCATATATTTT.

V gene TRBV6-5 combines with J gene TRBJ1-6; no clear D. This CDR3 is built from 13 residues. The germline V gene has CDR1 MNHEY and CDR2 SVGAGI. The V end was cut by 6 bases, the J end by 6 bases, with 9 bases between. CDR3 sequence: CASSPSGNSPLHF. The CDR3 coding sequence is TGTGCCAGCAGCCCGTCGGGTAATTCACCCCTCCACTTT.

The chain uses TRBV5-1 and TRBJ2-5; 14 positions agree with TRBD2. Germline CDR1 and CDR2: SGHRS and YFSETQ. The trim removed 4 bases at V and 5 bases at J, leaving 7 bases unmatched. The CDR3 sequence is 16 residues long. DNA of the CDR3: TGCGCCAGCAGCCCGTTGACTAGCGGGGGGGAGGAGACCCAGTACTTC. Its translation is CASSPLTSGGEETQYF.